Below, 26 T cell receptor beta chains from the same sample are listed, as sequenced in a study of CD8 T cells in ankylosing spondylitis. TCRdb independently ran MiXCR on the 5' RACE reads; one entry per CDR3 protein. The data hold 200,000 to 300,000 distinct CDR3 sequences, with 20% to 30% observed a single time. The specimen was blood, either unsorted or a sorted T cell fraction (not recorded which). These TCRs come from a male donor with ankylosing spondylitis or in good health (not recorded which).

In its sample, this clonotype was seen a few times. The chain joins TRBV10-3 to TRBJ1-6, with D perhaps matching TRBD1 (5 bases). CDR1 is ENHRY, CDR2 SYGVKD, per germline. This CDR3 is built from 13 residues. Trimming cost V 6 bases and J 14 bases, with 17 bases left between them. The CDR3 reads CAISPGDGPTLHF. CDR3 nucleotides: TGTGCCATCAGCCCGGGGGACGGTCCCACCCTCCACTTT.

This clonotype has at least ten counts. The V and J genes are TRBV20-1 and TRBJ1-4; D unclear. V was trimmed by 6 bases and J by 6 bases, leaving 14 bases between them. From germline, CDR1 is DFQATT and CDR2 SNEGSKA (reference sequence). The CDR3 sequence is 13 residues long. The CDR3 DNA follows: TGCAGTGCCCCCAAGGGTCCGGATGAAAAACTGTTTTTT. Amino acids: CSAPKGPDEKLFF.

This clonotype was seen repeatedly, ten times or more. The chain carries TRBV9 and TRBJ2-5; 7 bases are shared with TRBD2. Germline CDR1 is SGDLS and CDR2 is YYNGEE. V lost 4 bases and J lost 5; bases outside the gene matches: 8. This CDR3 contains 14 residues. The CDR3 DNA is TGTGCCAGCAGCCAATCGGGGGGTCGGGAGACCCAGTACTTC. Protein sequence: CASSQSGGRETQYF.

V gene TRBV7-8 combines with J gene TRBJ2-7; D not certain. Deletions cut 10 bases from V and 6 bases from J, with 13 bases between. The CDR3 is made up of 11 amino acids. Germline CDR1 is SGHVS and CDR2 is FQNEAQ. CDR3 in DNA: TGTGCCACCAGGATGGGCTCCGAGCAGTACTTC. Protein: CATRMGSEQYF.

The chain combines TRBV5-1 with TRBJ2-7; TRBD1 agrees at 11 bases. CDR1 is SGHRS and CDR2 is YFSETQ in the germline V gene. The V and J ends lost 0 bases and 7 bases, in that order; junction bases with no gene match: 3. The CDR3 length is 14 residues. This CDR3 is CASSLGGQGGEQYF. Here the CDR3 DNA reads TGCGCCAGCAGCTTGGGGGGACAGGGGGGTGAGCAGTACTTC.

This clonotype was found many times. The chain links TRBV28 to TRBJ2-3, with 8 bases fitting TRBD2. V shed 6 bases and J 7 bases; nucleotides not matched to a gene: 6. Germline V lookup: CDR1 MDHEN, CDR2 SYDVKM. This CDR3 contains 13 residues. The CDR3 bases are TGTGCCAGCAGAGGCGGGGGGCGTAATACGCAGTATTTT. Translation gives CASRGGGRNTQYF.

This clonotype was seen ten or more times. The rearrangement links TRBV6-1 to TRBJ1-1; D gene unclear. V dropped 6 bases and J dropped 4 bases, with 15 bases sitting between them. Germline lookup yields CDR1 MNHNS and CDR2 SASEGT. The CDR3 runs to 14 residues. The CDR3 protein is CASRLEAAATEAFF. CDR3 in DNA: TGTGCCAGCAGGCTTGAGGCTGCCGCCACTGAAGCTTTCTTT.

V and J are TRBV15 and TRBJ2-7; D is undetermined. The V gene lost 0 bases and the J gene lost 2 bases, with 8 bases spanning the gap. The germline gives CDR1 LNHNV, CDR2 YYDKDF (reference sequence). The length of the CDR3 is 14 residues. The CDR3 bases are TGTGCCACCAGCAGAGATAGTGTCGCCTACGAGCAGTACTTC. Protein: CATSRDSVAYEQYF.

This clonotype was detected a few times. This chain connects TRBV6-1 to TRBJ1-1; 9 nucleotides agree with TRBD1. The ends lost 5 bases at V and 1 base at J; junction bases unmatched: 2. The germline V gene has CDR1 MNHNS and CDR2 SASEGT. The CDR3 extends over 14 amino acids. The CDR3 nucleotides are TGTGCCAGCAGTACAGGGGGCCGGAACACTGAAGCTTTCTTT. This codes for CASSTGGRNTEAFF.

The J gene is TRBJ2-7, the V gene TRBV27; TRBD1 agrees at 8 bases. Trimming cost V 5 bases and J 3 bases; bases outside gene matches: 6. CDR1 and CDR2 (germline): MNHEY, SMNVEV (reference sequence). This CDR3 comprises 14 residues. CDR3 protein: CASSQGQGDYEQYF. The CDR3, as DNA: TGTGCCAGCAGTCAAGGACAGGGCGACTACGAGCAGTACTTC.

This clonotype has more than one count but fewer than ten. The chain recombines TRBV12-3 or TRBV12-4 with TRBJ2-5; D is possibly TRBD2 (6 bases). Trimming removed 6 bases at V and 7 bases at J, with 18 bases between. This CDR3 region has 14 residues. CDR3 in DNA: TGTGCCAGCAGCTTTGGGGATAGCGGCGGGACCCAGTACTTC. This gives the protein CASSFGDSGGTQYF.

The table lists this clonotype with a count of one. V is TRBV5-1 and J is TRBJ2-5, with no clear D. The CDR3 length is 13 residues. The V gene lost 4 bases and the J gene lost 5 bases, with 12 bases spanning the gap. The germline V gene encodes CDR1 SGHRS and CDR2 YFSETQ. CDR3 DNA: TGCGCCAGCAGCCACCTCGTCGGGGAGACCCAGTACTTC. Amino acids: CASSHLVGETQYF.

This clonotype was seen many times. V gene TRBV10-3 combines with J gene TRBJ1-2; 10 positions agree with TRBD1. V trimming: 10 bases; J trimming: 8 bases; junction bases outside the gene matches: 16. The CDR3 runs to 15 residues. CDR1 is ENHRY and CDR2 is SYGVKD in the germline V gene. CDR3 sequence reads: CASQRQGAVKEGYTF. Written as DNA, the CDR3 is TGTGCCAGTCAGCGACAGGGGGCGGTGAAGGAGGGCTACACCTTC.

The chain links TRBV15 to TRBJ2-4; tentative D call: TRBD2 (5 bases). Trimming pared 3 bases from V and 3 bases from J, leaving 18 bases between. The CDR3 extends over 17 amino acids. Germline V lookup: CDR1 LNHNV, CDR2 YYDKDF (reference sequence). In nucleotides, the CDR3 is TGTGCCACCAGCAGCGGTTGGGCCATCCGGGGCAAAAACATTCAGTACTTC. Its translation is CATSSGWAIRGKNIQYF.

The sample holds many counts of this clonotype. The chain couples TRBV28 to TRBJ1-5; a possible D gene is TRBD1 (6 bases). CDR1 MDHEN and CDR2 SYDVKM come from the germline V gene. CDR3 length: 15 residues. V dropped 9 bases and J dropped 2 bases, with 17 bases sitting between them. The CDR3 loop reads CASGGGARGNQPQHF. The CDR3 bases are TGTGCCAGTGGGGGGGGGGCGCGGGGCAATCAGCCCCAGCATTTT.

This clonotype was recorded at least ten times. The V call is TRBV29-1, the J call TRBJ1-3; D unresolved. The CDR3 runs to 14 residues. Trimming took off 4 bases at V and 3 bases at J, with 13 bases between the two ends. Germline assignment: CDR1 SQVTM and CDR2 ANQGSEA. The CDR3 loop reads CSVVSGIDGNTIYF. The DNA for the CDR3 is TGCAGCGTTGTGTCGGGGATTGATGGAAACACCATATATTTT.

The J gene is TRBJ2-3, the V gene TRBV10-2; 7 bases map to TRBD2. This CDR3 comprises 13 residues. Unmatched junction bases numbered 5, after V lost 7 bases and J lost 4 bases. Per the germline V gene, CDR1 is WSHSY and CDR2 is SAAADI. As DNA, the CDR3 is TGCGCCAGCACGGGGAGGGGAGCAGATACGCAGTATTTT. Translation gives CASTGRGADTQYF.

This clonotype was counted many times. The CDR3 coding sequence is TGTGCCAGCAGCTTATTGTCAGGGAAACCCGGGGAGCTGTTTTTT. Its protein is CASSLLSGKPGELFF. The J gene is TRBJ2-2, the V gene TRBV7-3; D might be TRBD1 (5 bases). CDR1 SGHTA and CDR2 FQGTGA come from the germline V gene. There are 15 residues in the CDR3. Trimming left V 2 bases short and J 6 bases short, with 13 bases between.

Turning to this clonotype: The germline gene is not matched at one end of the junction; a read error may be the cause. The CDR3 DNA reads as TGCAGTGCTAGAGAGGGTCCGGGGGCTCGGGGTTTT. Protein: CSAREGPGARGF. This chain uses TRBV20-1 with TRBJ1-4, with D possibly being TRBD1 (6 bases). The CDR3 sequence is 12 residues long. CDR1 is DFQATT, CDR2 SNEGSKA, per germline (reference sequence).

The CDR3 DNA sequence: TGTGCCAGCAGCCCTGGTAACTATGGCTACACCTTC. This sequence encodes CASSPGNYGYTF. The chain employs TRBV2 and TRBJ1-2; D not certain. V was cut by 6 bases and J by 1 base, with 6 bases left in between. CDR1 and CDR2 (germline): SNHLY, FYNNEI. The CDR3 consists of 12 residues.

J is TRBJ2-3 and V is TRBV5-1; unclear D gene. Germline V gene data show CDR1 as SGHRS and CDR2 as YFSETQ. The CDR3 spans 14 residues. V dropped 4 bases and J dropped 0 bases, with 9 bases sitting between them. CDR3 residues: CASSKEASTDTQYF. The CDR3 bases are TGCGCCAGCAGCAAAGAGGCTAGCACAGATACGCAGTATTTT.

This clonotype was seen many times. The chain carries TRBV29-1 and TRBJ1-2; D is possibly TRBD1 (6 bases). The CDR3 spans 12 residues. CDR1 is SQVTM and CDR2 is ANQGSEA in the germline V gene. With 2 bases removed from V and 4 bases from J, the gap between germline ends came to 8 bases. The CDR3 region is CSVERDTYGYTF. The DNA of the CDR3 is TGCAGCGTTGAAAGGGACACCTATGGCTACACCTTC.

This clonotype was detected many times. The V gene is TRBV5-1, the J gene TRBJ1-2; D is uncertain. V lost 3 bases and J lost 6, with 18 bases in between. The CDR3 is 15 amino acids. Germline values: CDR1 SGHRS, CDR2 YFSETQ. CDR3 sequence: CASSSLTHAGNGYTF. The CDR3 DNA sequence: TGCGCCAGCAGCTCGCTCACCCACGCGGGGAATGGCTACACCTTC.

This clonotype was detected ten times or more. The V gene is TRBV10-2, the J gene TRBJ2-7, with TRBD1 matching 10 bases. CDR1 is WSHSY and CDR2 is SAAADI in the germline V gene. The trim removed 6 bases at V and 5 bases at J, leaving 7 bases unmatched. This CDR3 contains 14 residues. The DNA of the CDR3 is TGCGCCAGCAGCACCGGGACAGGGGTAAACGAGCAGTACTTC. Translating it yields CASSTGTGVNEQYF.

This clonotype turned up a few times. CDR3 nucleotide sequence: TGTGCCAGCAGCTTGATTACCCAGGGGGGTGCTACCCAAGAGACCCAGTACTTC. Translated, it gives CASSLITQGGATQETQYF. This chain links TRBV7-7 with TRBJ2-5, with D possibly being TRBD1 (7 bases). The V gene lost 3 bases and the J gene lost 1 base, with 21 bases spanning the gap. The length of the CDR3 is 18 residues. Looked up from germline, CDR1 is SSHAT and CDR2 is FNYEAQ (reference sequence).

V usage is TRBV12-3 or TRBV12-4 and J usage is TRBJ2-5; D is possibly TRBD1 (6 bases). This CDR3 comprises 14 residues. Trimming cost V 8 bases and J 5 bases, with 18 bases left between them. In nucleotides, the CDR3 is TGTGCCAGCTCCGGGACCCCAAGGGGGGAGACCCAGTACTTC. It translates to CASSGTPRGETQYF.